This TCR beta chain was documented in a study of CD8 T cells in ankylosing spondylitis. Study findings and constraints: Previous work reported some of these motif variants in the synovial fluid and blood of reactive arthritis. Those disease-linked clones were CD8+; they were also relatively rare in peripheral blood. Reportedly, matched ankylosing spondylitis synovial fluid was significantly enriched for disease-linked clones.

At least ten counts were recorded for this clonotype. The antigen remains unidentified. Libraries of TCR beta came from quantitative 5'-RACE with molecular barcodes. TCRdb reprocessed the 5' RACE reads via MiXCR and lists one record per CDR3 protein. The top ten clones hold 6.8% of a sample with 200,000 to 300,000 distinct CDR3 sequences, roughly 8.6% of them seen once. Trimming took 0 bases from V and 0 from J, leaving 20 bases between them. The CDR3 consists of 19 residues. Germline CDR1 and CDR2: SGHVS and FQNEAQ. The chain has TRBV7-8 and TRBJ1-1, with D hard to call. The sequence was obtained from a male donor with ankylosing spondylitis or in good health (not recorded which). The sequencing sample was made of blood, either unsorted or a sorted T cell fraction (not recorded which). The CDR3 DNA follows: TGTGCCAGCAGCTTAGCGTACGAAGGAACAGTTGACATGAACACTGAAGCTTTCTTT. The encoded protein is CASSLAYEGTVDMNTEAFF.